The sequence of this TCR beta chain was determined in a study of post-analysis software for immune sequencing data. Concerning this clonotype: Its antigen remains unknown.

Findings and limits, study-wide: People with multiple sclerosis had a significantly lower normalized Chao1 diversity than controls did.

Unique molecular identifiers were carried by the TCR beta cDNA libraries. The yield from roughly 1 to 10 million T cells was 500,000 or so cDNA molecules in total. TCRdb re-derived calls from the PCR reads in MiXCR, one entry per CDR3 protein. The table records about 430,000 distinct CDR3 sequences, approximately 37% of them present only once. This clonotype was obtained from a girl under 10 years old with multiple sclerosis. Sequencing was carried out using blood.

The CDR3 region has the DNA TGCAGCGTTGTTTCAGGTATCGGCCCCTACGAGCAGTACTTC. It codes for CSVVSGIGPYEQYF. The chain recombines TRBV29-1 with TRBJ2-7; D gene ambiguous. Trimming removed 4 bases at V and 2 bases at J, with 15 bases between. This CDR3 contains 14 residues. From germline, CDR1 is SQVTM and CDR2 ANQGSEA.